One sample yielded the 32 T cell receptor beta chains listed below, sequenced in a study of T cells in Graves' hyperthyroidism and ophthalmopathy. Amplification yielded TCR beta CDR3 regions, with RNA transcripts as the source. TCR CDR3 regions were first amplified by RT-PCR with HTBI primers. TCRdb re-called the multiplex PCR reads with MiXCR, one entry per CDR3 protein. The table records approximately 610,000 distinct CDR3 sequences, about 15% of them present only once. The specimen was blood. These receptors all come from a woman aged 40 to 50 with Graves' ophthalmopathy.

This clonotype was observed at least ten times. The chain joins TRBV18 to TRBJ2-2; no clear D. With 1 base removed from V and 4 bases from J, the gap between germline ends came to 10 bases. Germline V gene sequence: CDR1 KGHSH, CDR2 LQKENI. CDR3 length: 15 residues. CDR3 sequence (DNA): TGTGCCAGCTCACCACGGGATAGTGGCACCGGGGAGCTGTTTTTT. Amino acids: CASSPRDSGTGELFF.

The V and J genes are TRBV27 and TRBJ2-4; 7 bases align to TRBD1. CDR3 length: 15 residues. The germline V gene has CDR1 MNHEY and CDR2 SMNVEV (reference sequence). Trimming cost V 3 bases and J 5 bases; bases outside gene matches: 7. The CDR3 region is CASSLVPGQQNIQYF. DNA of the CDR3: TGTGCCAGCAGTTTGGTCCCGGGACAGCAAAACATTCAGTACTTC.

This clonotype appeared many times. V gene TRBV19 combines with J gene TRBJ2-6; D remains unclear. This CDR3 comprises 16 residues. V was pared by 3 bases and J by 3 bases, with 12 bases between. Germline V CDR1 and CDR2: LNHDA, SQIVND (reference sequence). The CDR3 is CASSMTGRSGANVLTF. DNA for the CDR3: TGTGCCAGTAGTATGACCGGACGTAGTGGGGCCAACGTCCTGACTTTC.

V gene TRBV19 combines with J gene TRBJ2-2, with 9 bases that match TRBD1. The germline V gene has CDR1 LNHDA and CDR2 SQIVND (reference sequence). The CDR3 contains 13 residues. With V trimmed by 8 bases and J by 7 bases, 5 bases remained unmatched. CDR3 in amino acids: CASGDRVNGELFF. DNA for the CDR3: TGTGCCAGTGGGGACAGGGTAAACGGGGAGCTGTTTTTT.

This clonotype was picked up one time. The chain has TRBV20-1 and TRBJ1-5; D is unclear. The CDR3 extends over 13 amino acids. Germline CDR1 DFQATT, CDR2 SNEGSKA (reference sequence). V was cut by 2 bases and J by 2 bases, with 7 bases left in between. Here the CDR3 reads CSARKAGNQPQHF. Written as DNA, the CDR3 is TGCAGTGCTAGAAAGGCGGGCAATCAGCCCCAGCATTTT.

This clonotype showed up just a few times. The CDR3 is CASSLDTGGAPNTEAFF. The CDR3, as DNA: TGTGCCAGCAGCTTGGATACAGGGGGGGCCCCTAACACTGAAGCTTTCTTT. This chain joins TRBV5-6 and TRBJ1-1; TRBD1 matches 8 bases. The CDR3 runs to 17 residues. Germline CDR1 SGHDT, CDR2 YYEEEE. The V segment lost 0 bases and the J segment 2 bases; nucleotides outside the gene matches: 9.

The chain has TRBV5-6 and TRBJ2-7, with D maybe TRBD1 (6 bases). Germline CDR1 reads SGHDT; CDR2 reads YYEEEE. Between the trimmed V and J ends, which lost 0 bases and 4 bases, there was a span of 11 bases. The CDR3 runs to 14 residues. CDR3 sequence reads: CASSLDRELYEQYF. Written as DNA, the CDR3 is TGTGCCAGCAGCTTGGACAGGGAGTTATACGAGCAGTACTTC.

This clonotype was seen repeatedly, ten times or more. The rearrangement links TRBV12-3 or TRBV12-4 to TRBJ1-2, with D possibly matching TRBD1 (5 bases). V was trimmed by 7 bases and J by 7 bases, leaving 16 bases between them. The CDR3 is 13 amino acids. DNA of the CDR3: TGTGCCAGCACCGCCCTCAGGGAGGCTGGCTACACCTTC. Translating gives CASTALREAGYTF.

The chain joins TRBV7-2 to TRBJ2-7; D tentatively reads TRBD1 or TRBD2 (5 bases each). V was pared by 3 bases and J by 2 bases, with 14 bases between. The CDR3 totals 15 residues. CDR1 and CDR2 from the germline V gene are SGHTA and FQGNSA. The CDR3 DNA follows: TGTGCCAGCAGCTTCTCTGAGGGGTGGGCCTACGAGCAGTACTTC. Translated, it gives CASSFSEGWAYEQYF.

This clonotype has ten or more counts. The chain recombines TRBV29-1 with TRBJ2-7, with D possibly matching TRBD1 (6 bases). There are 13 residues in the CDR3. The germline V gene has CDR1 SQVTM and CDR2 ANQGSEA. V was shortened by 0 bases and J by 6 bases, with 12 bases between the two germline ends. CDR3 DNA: TGCAGCGTTGAAGATCCAACAGGGCCCGAGCAGTACTTC. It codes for CSVEDPTGPEQYF.

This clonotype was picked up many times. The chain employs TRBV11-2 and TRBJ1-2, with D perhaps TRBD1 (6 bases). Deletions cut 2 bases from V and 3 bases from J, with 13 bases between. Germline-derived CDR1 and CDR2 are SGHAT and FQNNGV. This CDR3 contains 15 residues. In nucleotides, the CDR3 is TGTGCCAGCAGCTTAACGGGCGGACAGTACTATGGCTACACCTTC. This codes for CASSLTGGQYYGYTF.

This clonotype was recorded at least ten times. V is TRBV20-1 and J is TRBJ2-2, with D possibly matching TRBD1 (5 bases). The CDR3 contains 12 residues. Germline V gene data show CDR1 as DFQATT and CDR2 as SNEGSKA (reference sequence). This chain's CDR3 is CSDREHTGELFF. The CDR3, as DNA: TGCAGCGACAGAGAACACACCGGGGAGCTGTTTTTT.

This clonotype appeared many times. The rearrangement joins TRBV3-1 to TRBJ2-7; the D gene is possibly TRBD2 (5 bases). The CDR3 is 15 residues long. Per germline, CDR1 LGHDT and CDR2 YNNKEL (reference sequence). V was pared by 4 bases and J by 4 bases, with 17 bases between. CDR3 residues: CASSLRGAGFYEQYF. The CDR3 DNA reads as TGTGCCAGCAGCCTCCGGGGAGCCGGCTTTTACGAGCAGTACTTC.

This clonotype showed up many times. CDR3 bases: TGTGCCAGCAGTTCGACCCGGGGGGGAAGTTATAGCAATCAGCCCCAGCATTTT. Its protein is CASSSTRGGSYSNQPQHF. The gene calls are TRBV28 and TRBJ1-5, with a tentative D call TRBD1 (5 bases). The CDR3 contains 18 residues. Germline V gene sequence: CDR1 MDHEN, CDR2 SYDVKM. Trimming stripped 4 bases from V and 0 bases from J, with 19 bases between.

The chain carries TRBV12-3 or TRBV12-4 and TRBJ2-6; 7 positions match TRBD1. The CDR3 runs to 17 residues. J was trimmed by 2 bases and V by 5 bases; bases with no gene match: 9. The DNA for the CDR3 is TGTGCCAGCAGTCAACCGCTCGGGACAGCTGGGGCCAACGTCCTGACTTTC. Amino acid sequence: CASSQPLGTAGANVLTF.

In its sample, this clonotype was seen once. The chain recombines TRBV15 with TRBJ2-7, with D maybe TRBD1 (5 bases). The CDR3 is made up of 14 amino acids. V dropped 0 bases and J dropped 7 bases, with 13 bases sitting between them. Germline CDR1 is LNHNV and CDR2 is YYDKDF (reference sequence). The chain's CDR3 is CATSRDKHGQEQYF. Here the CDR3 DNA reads TGTGCCACCAGCAGAGATAAGCATGGACAAGAGCAGTACTTC.

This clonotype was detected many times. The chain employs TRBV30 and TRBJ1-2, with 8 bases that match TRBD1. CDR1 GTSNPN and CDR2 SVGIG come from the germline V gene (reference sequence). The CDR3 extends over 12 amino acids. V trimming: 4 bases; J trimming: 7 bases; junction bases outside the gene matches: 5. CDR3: CAWMGQAVGYTF. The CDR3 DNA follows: TGTGCCTGGATGGGACAGGCTGTTGGCTACACCTTC.

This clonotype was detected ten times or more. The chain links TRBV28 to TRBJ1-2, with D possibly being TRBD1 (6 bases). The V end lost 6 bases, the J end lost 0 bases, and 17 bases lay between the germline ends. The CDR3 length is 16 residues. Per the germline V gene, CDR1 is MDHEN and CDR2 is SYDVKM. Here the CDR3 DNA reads TGTGCCAGCAGCAGCGCAGGGGTTAGAGCTAACTATGGCTACACCTTC. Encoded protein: CASSSAGVRANYGYTF.

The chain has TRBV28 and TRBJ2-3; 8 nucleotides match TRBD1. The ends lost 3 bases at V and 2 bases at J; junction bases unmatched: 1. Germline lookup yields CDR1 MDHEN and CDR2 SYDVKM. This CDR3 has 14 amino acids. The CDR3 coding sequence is TGTGCCAGCAGTTTGGGACAGGACACAGATACGCAGTATTTT. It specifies CASSLGQDTDTQYF.

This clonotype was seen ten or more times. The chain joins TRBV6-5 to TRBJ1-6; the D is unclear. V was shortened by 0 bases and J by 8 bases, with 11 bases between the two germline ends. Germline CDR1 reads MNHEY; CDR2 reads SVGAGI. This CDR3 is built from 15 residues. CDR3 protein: CASSYSRDRDSPLHF. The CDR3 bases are TGTGCCAGCAGTTACTCCCGAGACCGGGATTCACCCCTCCACTTT.

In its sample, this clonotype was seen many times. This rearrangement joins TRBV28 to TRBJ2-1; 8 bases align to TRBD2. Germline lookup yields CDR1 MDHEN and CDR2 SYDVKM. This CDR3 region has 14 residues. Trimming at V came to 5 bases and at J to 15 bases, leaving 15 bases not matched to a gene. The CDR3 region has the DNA TGTGCCAGCAGTACTCTAACCGGGACTAGACCGATGTTCTTC. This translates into CASSTLTGTRPMFF.

The CDR3 here is CASSYPPPGRHNSPLHF. The CDR3 DNA follows: TGTGCCAGCAGTTACCCCCCCCCGGGTAGGCATAATTCACCCCTCCACTTT. The V gene is TRBV6-5, the J gene TRBJ1-6; D gene unclear. Trimming cost V 2 bases and J 5 bases, with 16 bases left between them. This CDR3 is 17 amino acids long. The germline V gene encodes CDR1 MNHEY and CDR2 SVGAGI.

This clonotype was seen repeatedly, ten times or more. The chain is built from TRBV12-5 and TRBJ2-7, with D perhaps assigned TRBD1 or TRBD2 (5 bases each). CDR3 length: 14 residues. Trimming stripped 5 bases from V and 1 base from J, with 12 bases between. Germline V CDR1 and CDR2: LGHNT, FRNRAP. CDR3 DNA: TGTGCTAGTGGTAGATGGGACGGATCCTACGAGCAGTACTTC. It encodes CASGRWDGSYEQYF.

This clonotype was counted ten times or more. The CDR3 loop is CASSTTGHGEYEQYF. Here the CDR3 DNA reads TGTGCCAGTAGTACCACGGGCCATGGGGAATACGAGCAGTACTTC. The chain employs TRBV19 and TRBJ2-7; D gene ambiguous. The germline V gene has CDR1 LNHDA and CDR2 SQIVND (reference sequence). The CDR3 consists of 15 residues. Trimming stripped 4 bases from V and 4 bases from J, with 17 bases between.

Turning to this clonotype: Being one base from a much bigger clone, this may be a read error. In DNA form, the CDR3 reads TGCAGTGCCAGTAGGCGGCTGAACACTGAAGCTTTCTTT. Its translation: CSASRRLNTEAFF. This rearrangement joins TRBV20-1 to TRBJ1-1; no clear D gene. The CDR3 sequence is 13 residues long. With 6 bases removed from V and 0 bases from J, the gap between germline ends came to 11 bases. Germline V gives CDR1 DFQATT, CDR2 SNEGSKA (reference sequence).

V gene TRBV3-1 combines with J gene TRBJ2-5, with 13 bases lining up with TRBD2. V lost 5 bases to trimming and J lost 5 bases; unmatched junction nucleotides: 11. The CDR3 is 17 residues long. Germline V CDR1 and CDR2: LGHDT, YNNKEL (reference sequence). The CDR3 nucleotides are TGTGCCAGCAGCGGGAGGACTAGCGGGAGATCGGACGAGACCCAGTACTTC. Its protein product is CASSGRTSGRSDETQYF.

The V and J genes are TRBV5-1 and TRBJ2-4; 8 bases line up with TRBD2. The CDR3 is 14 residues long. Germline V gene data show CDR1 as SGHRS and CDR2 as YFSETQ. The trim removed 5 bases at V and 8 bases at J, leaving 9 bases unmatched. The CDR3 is CASSWAGGRDIQYF. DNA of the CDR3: TGCGCCAGCAGTTGGGCGGGAGGTCGAGACATTCAGTACTTC.

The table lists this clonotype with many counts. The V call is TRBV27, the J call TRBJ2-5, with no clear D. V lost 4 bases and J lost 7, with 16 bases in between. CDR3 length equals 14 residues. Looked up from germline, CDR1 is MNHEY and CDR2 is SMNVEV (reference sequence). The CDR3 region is CASSSRAGSGTQYF. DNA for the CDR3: TGTGCCAGCAGTTCTCGCGCCGGGTCGGGGACCCAGTACTTC.

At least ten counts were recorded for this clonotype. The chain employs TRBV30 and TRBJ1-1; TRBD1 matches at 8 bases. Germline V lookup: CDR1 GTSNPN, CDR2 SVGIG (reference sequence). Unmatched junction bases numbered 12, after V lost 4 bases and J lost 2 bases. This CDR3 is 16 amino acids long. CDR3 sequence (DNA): TGTGCCTGGATCTCCGACAGGGGTCGTCTTAACACTGAAGCTTTCTTT. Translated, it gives CAWISDRGRLNTEAFF.

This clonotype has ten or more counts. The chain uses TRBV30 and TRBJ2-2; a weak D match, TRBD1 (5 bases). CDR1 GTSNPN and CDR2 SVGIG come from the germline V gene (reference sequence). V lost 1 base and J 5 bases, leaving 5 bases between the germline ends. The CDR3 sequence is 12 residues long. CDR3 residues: CAWSAGTGELFF. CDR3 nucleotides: TGTGCCTGGAGTGCAGGGACCGGGGAGCTGTTTTTT.

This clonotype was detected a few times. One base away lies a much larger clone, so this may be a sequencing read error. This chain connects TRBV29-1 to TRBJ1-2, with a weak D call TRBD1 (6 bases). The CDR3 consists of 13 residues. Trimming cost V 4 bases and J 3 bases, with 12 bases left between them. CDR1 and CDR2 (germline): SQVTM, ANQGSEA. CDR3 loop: CSVVGRGHYGYTF. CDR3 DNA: TGCAGCGTTGTCGGCAGGGGACACTATGGCTACACCTTC.

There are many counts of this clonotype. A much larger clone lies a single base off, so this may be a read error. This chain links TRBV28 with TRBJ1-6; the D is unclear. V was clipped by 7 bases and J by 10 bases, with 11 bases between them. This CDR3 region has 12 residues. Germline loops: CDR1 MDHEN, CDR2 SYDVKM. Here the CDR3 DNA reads TGTGCCAGCACTATTGGGAAGTCACCCCTCCACTTT. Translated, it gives CASTIGKSPLHF.